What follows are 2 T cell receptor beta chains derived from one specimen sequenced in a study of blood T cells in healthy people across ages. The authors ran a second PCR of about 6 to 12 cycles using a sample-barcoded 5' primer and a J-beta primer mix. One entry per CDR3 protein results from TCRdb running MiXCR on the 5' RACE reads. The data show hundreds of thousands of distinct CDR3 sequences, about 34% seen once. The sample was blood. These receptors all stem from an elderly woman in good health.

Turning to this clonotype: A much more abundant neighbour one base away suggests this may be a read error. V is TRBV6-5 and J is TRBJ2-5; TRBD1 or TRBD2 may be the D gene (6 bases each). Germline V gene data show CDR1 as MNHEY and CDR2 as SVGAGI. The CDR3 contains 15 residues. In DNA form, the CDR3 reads TGTACCAGCAGTTACGAGGGGGGTCAGGGAGAGACCCAGTACTTC. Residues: CTSSYEGGQGETQYF.

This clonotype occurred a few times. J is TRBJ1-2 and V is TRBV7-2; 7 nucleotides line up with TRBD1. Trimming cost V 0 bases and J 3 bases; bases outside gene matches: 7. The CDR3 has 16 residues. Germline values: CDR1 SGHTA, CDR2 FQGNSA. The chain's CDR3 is CASSLAQGTAYYGYTF. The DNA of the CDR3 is TGTGCCAGCAGCTTAGCGCAGGGGACAGCCTACTATGGCTACACCTTC.